Below, 7 T cell receptor beta chains from the same sample are listed, as sequenced in a study of control samples from healthy donors and cancer patients. Profiling relied on immunoSEQ multiplex PCR, and the TCRdb table lists in-frame clones only, not all of them. The top ten clones hold around 9% of a sample with 95,000 to 150,000 clones, roughly 91% of them seen once. Sequencing used blood. Every receptor here comes from a man aged 35 to 55 in good health.

This chain connects TRBV6-5 to TRBJ1-2; D might be TRBD1 (6 bases). Germline loops: CDR1 MNHEY, CDR2 SVGAGI. The CDR3 spans 15 residues. V was pared by 0 bases and J by 6 bases, with 14 bases between. CDR3 coding DNA: TGTGCCAGCAGTTACTCGATCAGGGGCGCGGATGGCTACACCTTC. This gives the protein CASSYSIRGADGYTF.

The rearrangement joins TRBV2 to TRBJ1-1, with a possible D match to TRBD1 (6 bases). Germline loops: CDR1 SNHLY, CDR2 FYNNEI. The CDR3 is 13 amino acids. The V gene lost 2 bases and the J gene lost 7 bases, with 11 bases spanning the gap. CDR3 sequence (DNA): TGTGCCAGCAGTGAATTGACAGGCTTTGAAGCTTTCTTT. Its protein product is CASSELTGFEAFF.

The rearrangement joins TRBV5-1 to TRBJ2-5; 7 nucleotides match TRBD2. The CDR3 totals 15 residues. Germline-derived CDR1 and CDR2 are SGHRS and YFSETQ. Losses at the gene ends were 0 bases for V and 3 bases for J; bases not matched to a gene: 5. DNA for the CDR3: TGCGCCAGCAGCTTGGGTAAGGGAGGGGAAGAGACCCAGTACTTC. It codes for CASSLGKGGEETQYF.

The V and J genes are TRBV19 and TRBJ1-6; the match to TRBD1 covers 11 bases. This CDR3 region has 16 residues. J lost 9 bases, V lost 4 bases, and 8 bases had no gene match. The germline V gene has CDR1 LNHDA and CDR2 SQIVND (reference sequence). Here the CDR3 reads CASSTRPGQGVSPLHF. The CDR3 DNA is TGTGCCAGTAGTACACGACCGGGACAGGGGGTTTCACCCCTCCACTTT.

This rearrangement joins TRBV6-5 to TRBJ2-1; D not resolved. Germline values: CDR1 MNHEY, CDR2 SVGAGI. This CDR3 region has 13 residues. The V end was cut by 3 bases, the J end by 5 bases, with 8 bases between. DNA for the CDR3: TGTGCCAGCAGTTATGGACGCCACAATGAGCAGTTCTTC. Translated: CASSYGRHNEQFF.

This sequence joins TRBV30 and TRBJ1-5, with 8 bases lining up with TRBD1. With V trimmed by 4 bases and J by 2 bases, 7 bases remained unmatched. Looked up from germline, CDR1 is GTSNPN and CDR2 is SVGIG (reference sequence). The CDR3 runs to 15 residues. The CDR3 bases are TGTGCCTGGAATCCAGGGGGCGAAGGCAATCAGCCCCAGCATTTT. It yields the protein CAWNPGGEGNQPQHF.

This clone has at least ten counts. This chain links TRBV2 with TRBJ1-5, with TRBD1 as a possible D gene (5 bases). The CDR3 has 15 amino acids. The germline V gene has CDR1 SNHLY and CDR2 FYNNEI. The V and J ends lost 7 bases and 0 bases respectively, with 13 bases between them. This chain's CDR3 is CASTYDRNSNQPQHF. Written as DNA, the CDR3 is TGTGCCAGCACTTACGACAGAAATAGCAATCAGCCCCAGCATTTT.